A selection of T cell receptor beta chains follows, all from one sample in a study of radiotherapy plus CTLA-4 blockade in lung cancer. Sequencing was performed with immunoSEQ multiplex PCR; in TCRdb, only in-frame clones are kept and a portion is missing. The sample has 55,000 to 85,000 clones; roughly four fifths are singletons. Sequences were derived from peripheral blood, sampled from a patient treated with radiotherapy plus ipilimumab. These receptors originate from a human donor with non-small cell lung cancer whose response to radiotherapy plus ipilimumab could not be evaluated. Some clones in this sample may be carry-over from other donors' samples. Each CDR3 is given with its conserved first and last residue. Each record gives: V gene, J gene, CDR3 protein.

V gene: TRBV28
J gene: TRBJ2-7
CDR3 protein: CASCEDSFFEEQYF

V gene: TRBV7-9
J gene: TRBJ1-1
CDR3 protein: CASSTTGGGTEAFF

V gene: TRBV5-4
J gene: TRBJ2-7
CDR3 protein: CASSPNGRAALYF

V gene: TRBV28
J gene: TRBJ2-1
CDR3 protein: CASTVYPRGDEQFF

V gene: TRBV5-8
J gene: TRBJ1-1
CDR3 protein: CASSFPGITEAFF

V gene: TRBV18
J gene: TRBJ2-5
CDR3 protein: CASSKGEETQYF

V gene: TRBV9
J gene: TRBJ1-4
CDR3 protein: CASSVEGVTNEKLFF

V gene: TRBV5-4
J gene: TRBJ1-2
CDR3 protein: CASSEGVSDYGYTF

V gene: TRBV18
J gene: TRBJ1-5
CDR3 protein: CASSQSDRDSNQPQHF

V gene: TRBV19
J gene: TRBJ1-2
CDR3 protein: CASSNPQQGNGYTF

V gene: TRBV5-1
J gene: TRBJ2-7
CDR3 protein: CASRGGGGSSYEQYF

V gene: TRBV6-5
J gene: TRBJ2-5
CDR3 protein: CASSSRDTLGEETQYF

V gene: TRBV5-1
J gene: TRBJ1-1
CDR3 protein: CASSLGDSGYTEAFF

V gene: TRBV5-1
J gene: TRBJ1-6
CDR3 protein: CASRSGSYNSPLHF

V gene: TRBV4-1
J gene: TRBJ1-5
CDR3 protein: CASSQTLNGQGRNQPQHF

V gene: TRBV5-6
J gene: TRBJ2-3
CDR3 protein: CASSLAGRGRTDTQYF

V gene: TRBV4-1
J gene: TRBJ1-6
CDR3 protein: CASSQVPNMSNSPLHF

V gene: TRBV4-3
J gene: TRBJ1-2
CDR3 protein: CASSQDLHSYGYTF

V gene: TRBV18
J gene: TRBJ2-7
CDR3 protein: CASSQAGTETYEQYF

V gene: TRBV19
J gene: TRBJ1-5
CDR3 protein: CASSIDGTGKPQHF

V gene: TRBV6-5
J gene: TRBJ2-1
CDR3 protein: CASTPKVPLNNEQFF

V gene: TRBV5-1
J gene: TRBJ2-3
CDR3 protein: CASSGPGTSGGPGSTDTQYF

V gene: TRBV28
J gene: TRBJ2-2
CDR3 protein: CASSPSKGQGTGELFF

V gene: TRBV12-5
J gene: TRBJ1-1
CDR3 protein: CASGVLGGGAFF

V gene: TRBV6-5
J gene: TRBJ2-7
CDR3 protein: CASSYSGHKILYEQYF

V gene: TRBV4-2
J gene: TRBJ1-2
CDR3 protein: CASSHDPGTVLLYGYTF

V gene: TRBV7-2
J gene: TRBJ1-3
CDR3 protein: CASSLNSGNTIYF

V gene: TRBV25-1
J gene: TRBJ1-6
CDR3 protein: CASSELGALNSPLHF

V gene: TRBV28
J gene: TRBJ2-2
CDR3 protein: CASSLSRANTGELFF

V gene: TRBV6-6
J gene: TRBJ2-1
CDR3 protein: CASRNGGAGDNEQFF

V gene: TRBV5-8
J gene: TRBJ1-6
CDR3 protein: CASSLTGANSPLHF

V gene: TRBV5-6
J gene: .
CDR3 protein: CASSLGQGDEQYF

V gene: TRBV5-6
J gene: TRBJ2-7
CDR3 protein: CASTPDRGDEQYF

V gene: TRBV28
J gene: TRBJ1-2
CDR3 protein: CASITTYDYGYTF

V gene: TRBV6-1
J gene: TRBJ2-3
CDR3 protein: CASRTGGGDTQYF

V gene: TRBV5-1
J gene: TRBJ1-2
CDR3 protein: CASSLEDGPGYGYTF

V gene: TRBV9
J gene: TRBJ1-3
CDR3 protein: CASSPTGLVNTIYF

V gene: TRBV6-1
J gene: TRBJ1-2
CDR3 protein: CASSASGGLYGYTF

V gene: TRBV29-1
J gene: TRBJ1-5
CDR3 protein: CSVETPGQPQHF

V gene: TRBV28
J gene: TRBJ2-5
CDR3 protein: CASAEGKGIQETQYF

V gene: TRBV5-1
J gene: TRBJ2-2
CDR3 protein: CASSFGTDTGELFF

V gene: TRBV6-6
J gene: TRBJ1-3
CDR3 protein: CASSQMKKGSGNTIYF

V gene: TRBV5-1
J gene: TRBJ1-2
CDR3 protein: CASSSQGWGDDGYTF

V gene: TRBV5-1
J gene: TRBJ2-5
CDR3 protein: CASSRRTSGGAGETQYF

V gene: TRBV6-5
J gene: TRBJ1-1
CDR3 protein: CASRQRTEAFF

V gene: TRBV7-2
J gene: TRBJ1-4
CDR3 protein: CASSTRGGVGTNEKLFF

V gene: TRBV5-1
J gene: TRBJ1-2
CDR3 protein: CASSLAEGRYTF

V gene: TRBV19
J gene: TRBJ1-6
CDR3 protein: CASSTGGTRDNSPLHF

V gene: TRBV5-4
J gene: TRBJ2-1
CDR3 protein: CASRDGTRGEQFF

V gene: TRBV4-1
J gene: TRBJ1-4
CDR3 protein: CASSQDLAGTGDEKLFF

V gene: TRBV19
J gene: TRBJ2-7
CDR3 protein: CASSGHSSYEQYF

V gene: TRBV29-1
J gene: TRBJ2-5
CDR3 protein: CSVVIQETQYF

V gene: TRBV19
J gene: TRBJ1-2
CDR3 protein: CASIGSGLFNYGYTF

V gene: TRBV4-1
J gene: TRBJ1-5
CDR3 protein: CASSHSSTPYSNQPQHF

V gene: TRBV19
J gene: TRBJ1-3
CDR3 protein: CASSIGAAGNTGNTIYF

V gene: TRBV7-2
J gene: TRBJ1-1
CDR3 protein: CASSPFQGSTEAFF

V gene: TRBV28
J gene: TRBJ2-7
CDR3 protein: CASSLTGGEYEQYF

V gene: TRBV2
J gene: TRBJ1-5
CDR3 protein: CASSPGFSNQPQHF